This T cell receptor (beta chain) comes out of a study of neoadjuvant anti-PD-1 for oral cavity cancer. About the research overall: Patients without progression got a fourth dose around day 43.

CDR1 is MNHNY, CDR2 SVGAGI, per germline (reference sequence). With 7 bases removed from V and 0 bases from J, the gap between germline ends came to 7 bases. The CDR3 length is 13 residues. Stated time point: after neoadjuvant nivolumab, at surgical resection. These oral cavity squamous cell carcinomas were HPV-negative and locally advanced. Method: immunoSEQ multiplex PCR; TCRdb's copy keeps in-frame clones and lacks some. This sample yields about 68,000 clones, of which roughly 81% are seen a single time; around 3.2% belongs to the top ten. The source of this sequence is a person aged 35-79 years with oral cavity squamous cell carcinoma. The sequencing here drew on PBMCs, taken after nivolumab (anti-PD-1) treatment. The V gene is TRBV6-6, the J gene TRBJ1-3; D call uncertain. The CDR3 nucleotides are TGTGCCAGCACCCGTACCTCTGGAAACACCATATATTTT. The encoded protein is CASTRTSGNTIYF.